A selection of T cell receptor beta chains follows, all from one sample in a study of blood T cell repertoires in COVID-19. This table comes from immunoSEQ multiplex PCR, and its TCRdb copy is limited to in-frame clones, with some not included. Here the sample spans approximately 180,000 clones, about 85% being singletons. Sequencing used peripheral blood. All receptors derive from a person in their 70s with COVID-19, enrolled during active disease. CDR3s include the opening cysteine and the closing phenylalanine or tryptophan. D genes are given only for firm matches. The size entry is marked missing in some rows and otherwise reads once, few, many or a size class.

clone_size j_call v_call d_call cdr3_aa cdr3_nt
few TRBJ2-1 TRBV19 TRBD2 CASSIGAGGYNEQFF TGTGCCAGTAGTATTGGAGCGGGAGGATACAATGAGCAGTTCTTC
NA TRBJ2-3 TRBV14 TRBD1 CASSQQIADRVGATDTQYF TGTGCCAGCAGCCAACAAATCGCCGACAGGGTAGGGGCCACAGATACGCAGTATTTT
NA TRBJ2-3 TRBV29-1 NA CSVEVEVQIDTQYF TGCAGCGTTGAGGTCGAGGTACAAATAGATACGCAGTATTTT
NA TRBJ2-2 TRBV15 NA CATSRATGLNTGELFF TGTGCCACCAGCAGAGCCACCGGACTTAACACCGGGGAGCTGTTTTTT
once TRBJ2-2 TRBV5-1 NA CASSLGRGPADTGELFF TGCGCCAGCAGCTTGGGGAGGGGGCCCGCGGACACCGGGGAGCTGTTTTTT
NA TRBJ2-3 TRBV14 NA CASSQVSVDTQYF TGTGCCAGCAGCCAAGTTTCGGTAGATACGCAGTATTTT
NA TRBJ2-7 TRBV5-6 TRBD1 CASSLRPLLGQGLYEQYF TGTGCCAGCAGCTTGAGGCCTTTGTTGGGACAGGGACTCTACGAGCAGTACTTC
NA TRBJ2-2 TRBV30 TRBD1 CAWSIQGATGELFF TGTGCCTGGAGTATACAGGGGGCAACCGGGGAGCTGTTTTTT
NA TRBJ1-1 TRBV5-1 NA CASSLSRDTEAFF TGCGCCAGCAGCTTGAGCAGGGACACTGAAGCTTTCTTT
NA TRBJ1-2 TRBV6-5 TRBD1 CASSSVRQGSRYRYTF TGTGCCAGCAGTTCCGTCCGACAGGGTTCGAGATATCGCTACACCTTC
NA TRBJ1-2 TRBV6-5 TRBD1 CASSRGQGASGYTF TGTGCCAGCAGCCGCGGACAGGGGGCGAGTGGCTACACCTTC
NA TRBJ2-4 TRBV28 TRBD2 CASSLSGGTTQLAKNIQYF TGTGCCAGCAGTTTAAGCGGCGGGACTACACAGCTAGCCAAAAACATTCAGTACTTC
once TRBJ1-2 TRBV12-3/TRBV12-4 NA CASSFWQGYYTF TGTGCCAGCAGTTTCTGGCAGGGGTACTACACCTTC
NA TRBJ1-1 TRBV7-3 NA CASSLTGAGIDEAFF TGTGCCAGCAGCTTAACTGGGGCAGGGATTGACGAAGCTTTCTTT
NA TRBJ2-1 TRBV5-6 TRBD2 CASSLGGGIAGGRNEQFF TGTGCCAGCAGCTTGGGCGGCGGAATAGCGGGGGGGCGGAATGAGCAGTTCTTC
NA TRBJ1-2 TRBV19 NA CASRDVGGAGIYGYTF TGTGCCAGTCGAGATGTCGGGGGGGCGGGGATCTATGGCTACACCTTC
NA TRBJ1-6 TRBV4-3 NA CASSQDPRDNSPLHF TGCGCCAGCAGCCAAGATCCGCGGGACAATTCACCCCTCCACTTT
NA TRBJ1-6 TRBV4-3 NA CASSQATFYNSPLHF TGCGCCAGCAGCCAAGCGACATTTTATAATTCACCCCTCCACTTT
NA TRBJ2-1 TRBV2 TRBD2 CASSEDTSGYYNEQFF TGTGCCAGCAGTGAAGATACTAGCGGGTACTACAATGAGCAGTTCTTC
NA TRBJ2-2 TRBV24-1 TRBD1 CATSELDREELFF TGTGCCACCAGTGAGTTGGACAGGGAGGAGCTGTTTTTT
NA TRBJ2-5 TRBV11-2 NA CASSLKRGAQETQYF TGTGCCAGCAGCTTAAAACGGGGAGCCCAAGAGACCCAGTACTTC
NA TRBJ2-3 TRBV7-9 TRBD2 CASRPPPGGGTDTQYF TGTGCCAGCAGGCCCCCCCCTGGGGGGGGCACAGATACGCAGTATTTT
once TRBJ2-7 TRBV29-1 TRBD2 CSVSGLAGGEDEQYF TGCAGCGTTTCTGGACTAGCGGGAGGGGAGGACGAGCAGTACTTC
NA TRBJ1-4 TRBV18 TRBD1 CASSPARGNEKLFF TGTGCCAGCTCACCCGCCAGGGGGAATGAAAAACTGTTTTTT
NA TRBJ2-1 TRBV30 NA CAWSGSSREQFF TGTGCCTGGAGTGGAAGTAGTCGCGAGCAGTTCTTC
NA TRBJ2-3 TRBV28 TRBD1 CASSTGDRGTDTQYF TGTGCCAGCAGTACAGGGGACAGGGGGACAGATACGCAGTATTTT
NA TRBJ1-2 TRBV18 NA CASSPPVVNYGYTF TGTGCCAGCTCACCCCCGGTAGTTAACTATGGCTACACCTTC
NA TRBJ1-2 TRBV12-5 TRBD1 CASGQDRGYGYTF TGTGCTAGTGGGCAAGACAGGGGCTATGGCTACACCTTC
NA TRBJ1-1 TRBV20-1 NA CSVSVNTEAFF TGCAGTGTGTCAGTGAACACTGAAGCTTTCTTT
NA TRBJ2-7 TRBV29-1 TRBD1 CSARTGELGEQYF TGCAGCGCTAGGACAGGGGAATTGGGCGAGCAGTACTTC
NA TRBJ2-7 TRBV3-1/TRBV3-2 NA CASSQGPGRSYEQYF TGTGCCAGCAGCCAAGGTCCAGGCCGCTCCTACGAGCAGTACTTC
NA TRBJ2-7 TRBV19 TRBD2 CASSMGLAGGGEQYF TGTGCCAGTAGTATGGGACTAGCGGGAGGAGGCGAGCAGTACTTC
NA TRBJ1-1 TRBV6-2/TRBV6-3 NA CASSYASQLNTEAFF TGTGCCAGCAGTTACGCATCGCAGTTGAACACTGAAGCTTTCTTT
NA TRBJ1-1 TRBV12-3/TRBV12-4 NA CASSSRRGTEAFF TGTGCCAGCAGTTCGCGCCGGGGCACTGAAGCTTTCTTT
NA TRBJ2-3 TRBV4-3 NA CASSLLTGTGADTQYF TGCGCCAGCAGCCTCCTCACGGGGACTGGCGCAGATACGCAGTATTTT
NA TRBJ1-2 TRBV28 TRBD1 CATLGDSGGYTF TGTGCCACTCTTGGGGACAGCGGCGGCTACACCTTC
NA TRBJ2-7 TRBV5-1 TRBD1 CASSLVAGGTYEQYF TGCGCCAGCAGCTTGGTGGCAGGGGGCACCTACGAGCAGTACTTC
NA TRBJ2-1 TRBV29-1 TRBD2 CSVEAASGGQSYNEQFF TGCAGCGTTGAAGCGGCTAGCGGGGGCCAATCCTACAATGAGCAGTTCTTC
NA TRBJ2-1 TRBV5-5 TRBD1 CASSRTGVMKFF TGTGCCAGCAGCCGAACAGGGGTGATGAAGTTCTTC
NA TRBJ2-7 TRBV27 NA CASKWLVYEQYF TGTGCCAGCAAATGGCTCGTCTACGAGCAGTACTTC
NA TRBJ2-3 TRBV5-8 NA CASSRNEGLTDTQYF TGTGCCAGCAGCCGCAATGAGGGACTCACAGATACGCAGTATTTT
NA TRBJ2-7 TRBV6-1 NA CASSETDTTHGEQYF TGTGCCAGCAGTGAGACCGACACAACACATGGCGAGCAGTACTTC
NA TRBJ2-5 TRBV5-6 TRBD2 CASSAPGGLRYETQYF TGTGCCAGCAGCGCCCCGGGGGGGCTTAGATATGAGACCCAGTACTTC
NA TRBJ1-2 TRBV7-9 TRBD1 CASSLWTGPGGYTF TGTGCCAGCAGCCTGTGGACAGGGCCTGGAGGCTACACCTTC
NA TRBJ1-1 TRBV4-1 NA CASSQVPPGNTEAFF TGCGCCAGCAGCCAAGTCCCGCCAGGGAACACTGAAGCTTTCTTT
NA TRBJ2-3 TRBV5-1 NA CASSWGDSTDTQYF TGCGCCAGCAGCTGGGGGGACAGCACAGATACGCAGTATTTT
NA TRBJ1-5 TRBV12-3/TRBV12-4 NA CASSLSAGQPQHF TGTGCCAGCAGTTTATCGGCGGGTCAGCCCCAGCATTTT
NA TRBJ1-2 TRBV10-3 TRBD1 CAISDGTGGNYGYTF TGTGCCATCAGTGATGGGACAGGGGGCAACTATGGCTACACCTTC
NA TRBJ1-1 TRBV6-5 NA CASRPATGLRAFF TGTGCCAGCAGACCCGCCACAGGCCTTCGCGCTTTCTTT
NA TRBJ1-4 TRBV3-1/TRBV3-2 NA CASSPGGMGGPRNKLFF TGTGCCAGCAGCCCCGGGGGGATGGGAGGACCGCGAAATAAACTGTTTTTT
NA TRBJ2-3 TRBV28 NA CASSLDGDQGDTQYF TGTGCCAGCAGTTTGGATGGAGATCAGGGAGATACGCAGTATTTT
NA TRBJ1-6 TRBV2 NA CASSLTTEGGSPLHF TGTGCCAGCAGCCTTACAACAGAGGGAGGGTCACCCCTCCACTTT
NA TRBJ2-3 TRBV27 NA CASSPTGGLPDTQYF TGTGCCAGCAGCCCGACGGGGGGCCTCCCAGATACGCAGTATTTT
NA TRBJ1-1 TRBV28 NA CASGYSLNTEAFF TGTGCCAGCGGTTACAGCTTGAACACTGAAGCTTTCTTT
NA TRBJ1-1 TRBV2 NA CASKGLTAEAFF TGTGCCAGCAAGGGGTTGACGGCTGAAGCTTTCTTT
NA TRBJ1-1 TRBV2 NA CASSNQGRNTEAFF TGTGCCAGCAGTAATCAGGGGAGGAACACTGAAGCTTTCTTT
NA TRBJ1-5 TRBV6-5 TRBD1 CATQGEYSNQPQHF TGTGCCACCCAGGGGGAATATAGCAATCAGCCCCAGCATTTT
NA TRBJ1-3 TRBV7-2 TRBD1 CASATGGTVIGNTIYF TGTGCCAGCGCTACGGGAGGGACAGTTATTGGAAACACCATATATTTT
NA TRBJ2-7 TRBV28 TRBD1 CASSFKGQGPYEQYF TGTGCCAGCAGTTTCAAAGGACAGGGACCCTACGAGCAGTACTTC
NA TRBJ2-1 TRBV5-1 TRBD2 CASSSSTSGAYNEQFF TGCGCCAGCAGCTCCTCGACTAGCGGAGCCTACAATGAGCAGTTCTTC